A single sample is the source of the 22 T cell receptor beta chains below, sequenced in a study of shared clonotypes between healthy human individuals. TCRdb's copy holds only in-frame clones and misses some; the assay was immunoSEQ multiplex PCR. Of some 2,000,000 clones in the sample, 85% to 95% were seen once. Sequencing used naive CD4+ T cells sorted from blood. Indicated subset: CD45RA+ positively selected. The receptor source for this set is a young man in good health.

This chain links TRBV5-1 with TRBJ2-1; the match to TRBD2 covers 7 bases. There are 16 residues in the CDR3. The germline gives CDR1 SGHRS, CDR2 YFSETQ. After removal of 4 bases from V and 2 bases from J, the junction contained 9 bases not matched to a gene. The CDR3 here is CASSAAAGVPYNEQFF. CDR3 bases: TGCGCCAGCAGCGCGGCTGCGGGGGTTCCCTACAATGAGCAGTTCTTC.

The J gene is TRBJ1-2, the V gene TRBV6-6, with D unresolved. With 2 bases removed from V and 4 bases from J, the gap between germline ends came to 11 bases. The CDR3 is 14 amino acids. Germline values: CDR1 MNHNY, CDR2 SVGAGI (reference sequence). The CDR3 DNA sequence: TGTGCCAGCAGTTACGTCGGCACGGGCTATGGCTACACCTTC. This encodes CASSYVGTGYGYTF.

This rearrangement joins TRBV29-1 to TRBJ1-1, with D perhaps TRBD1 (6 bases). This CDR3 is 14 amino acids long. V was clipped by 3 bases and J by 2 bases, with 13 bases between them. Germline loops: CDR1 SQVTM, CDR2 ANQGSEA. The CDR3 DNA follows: TGCAGCGTTGACCCCGGACAGCATAACACTGAAGCTTTCTTT. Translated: CSVDPGQHNTEAFF.

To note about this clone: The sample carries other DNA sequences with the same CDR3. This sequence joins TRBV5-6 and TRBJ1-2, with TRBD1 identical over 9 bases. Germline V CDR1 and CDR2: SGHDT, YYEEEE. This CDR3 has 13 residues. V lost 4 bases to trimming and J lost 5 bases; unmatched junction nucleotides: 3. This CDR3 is CASSPGQGYGYTF. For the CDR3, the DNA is TGTGCCAGCAGCCCGGGACAGGGTTATGGCTACACCTTC.

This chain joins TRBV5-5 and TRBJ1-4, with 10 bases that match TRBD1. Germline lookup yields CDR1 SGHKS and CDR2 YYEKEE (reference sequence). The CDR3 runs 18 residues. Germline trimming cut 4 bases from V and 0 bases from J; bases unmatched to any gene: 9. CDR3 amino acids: CASSPGTGAPSTNEKLFF. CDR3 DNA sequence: TGTGCCAGCAGCCCCGGGACAGGGGCCCCCTCAACTAATGAAAAACTGTTTTTT.

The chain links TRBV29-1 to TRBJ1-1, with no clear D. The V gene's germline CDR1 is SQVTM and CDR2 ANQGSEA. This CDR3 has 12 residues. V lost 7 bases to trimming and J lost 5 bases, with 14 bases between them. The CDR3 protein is CSALSSSTEAFF. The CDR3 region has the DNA TGCAGCGCCCTTTCCTCGAGTACTGAAGCTTTCTTT.

The CDR3 loop is CASSLVVMRGGADSYEQYF. In DNA, the CDR3 is TGCGCCAGCAGCTTGGTTGTTATGCGCGGGGGGGCCGACTCCTACGAGCAGTACTTC. V usage is TRBV5-1 and J usage is TRBJ2-7; 9 bases agree with TRBD2. CDR1 SGHRS and CDR2 YFSETQ come from the germline V gene. The CDR3 extends over 19 amino acids. Trimming took 0 bases from V and 0 from J; bases not matched to a gene: 13. Combining the CDR3 with reference TRBV5-1 and TRBJ2-7 gives the whole variable domain KAGVTQTPRYLIKTRGQQVTLSCSPISGHRSVSWYQQTPGQGLQFLFEYFSETQRNKGNFPGRFSGRQFSNSRSEMNVSTLELGDSALYLCASSLVVMRGGADSYEQYFGPGTRLTVT.

DNA of the CDR3: TGCGCCAGCAGCACACAACAGGGCGGCACTGAAGCTTTCTTT. It yields the protein CASSTQQGGTEAFF. The V and J genes are TRBV4-1 and TRBJ1-1; a weak D match, TRBD1 (6 bases). The V gene's germline CDR1 is MGHRA and CDR2 YSYEKL. Trimming took 5 bases from V and 4 from J, leaving 14 bases between them. CDR3 size: 14 residues.

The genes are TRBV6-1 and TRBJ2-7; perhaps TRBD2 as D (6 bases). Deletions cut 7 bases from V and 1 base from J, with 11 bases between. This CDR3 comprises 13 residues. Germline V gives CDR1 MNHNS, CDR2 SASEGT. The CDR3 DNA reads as TGTGCCAGCACCTTCGGGGGATCCTACGAGCAGTACTTC. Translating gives CASTFGGSYEQYF.

The DNA of the CDR3 is TGTGCCTGGAGTACCAGTTCGAACACTGAAGCTTTCTTT. It translates to CAWSTSSNTEAFF. The V gene is TRBV30, the J gene TRBJ1-1, with no clear D. The V end lost 2 bases, the J end lost 1 base, and 8 bases lay between the germline ends. The CDR3 is 13 residues long. Germline assignment: CDR1 GTSNPN and CDR2 SVGIG (reference sequence).

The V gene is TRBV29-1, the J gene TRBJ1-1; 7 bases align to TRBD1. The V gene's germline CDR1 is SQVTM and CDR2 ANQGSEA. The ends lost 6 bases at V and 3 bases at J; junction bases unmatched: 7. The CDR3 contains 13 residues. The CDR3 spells CSVSMTGYTEAFF. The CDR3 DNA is TGCAGCGTCTCAATGACAGGGTACACTGAAGCTTTCTTT.

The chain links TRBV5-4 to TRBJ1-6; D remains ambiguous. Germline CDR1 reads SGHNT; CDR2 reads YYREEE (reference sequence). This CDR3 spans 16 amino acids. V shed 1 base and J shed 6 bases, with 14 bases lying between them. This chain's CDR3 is CASSLQAGWANSPLHF. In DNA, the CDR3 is TGTGCCAGCAGCTTGCAGGCGGGGTGGGCTAATTCACCCCTCCACTTT. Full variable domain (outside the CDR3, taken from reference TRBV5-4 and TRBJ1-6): ETGVTQSPTHLIKTRGQQVTLRCSSQSGHNTVSWYQQALGQGPQFIFQYYREEENGRGNFPPRFSGLQFPNYSSELNVNALELDDSALYLCASSLQAGWANSPLHFGNGTRLTVT.

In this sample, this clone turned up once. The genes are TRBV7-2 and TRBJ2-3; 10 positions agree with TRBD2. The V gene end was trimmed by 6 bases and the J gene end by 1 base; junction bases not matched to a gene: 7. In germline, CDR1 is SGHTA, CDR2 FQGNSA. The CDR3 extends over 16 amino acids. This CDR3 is CASSISGTSGTDTQYF. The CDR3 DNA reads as TGTGCCAGCAGTATTTCCGGGACTAGCGGCACAGATACGCAGTATTTT.

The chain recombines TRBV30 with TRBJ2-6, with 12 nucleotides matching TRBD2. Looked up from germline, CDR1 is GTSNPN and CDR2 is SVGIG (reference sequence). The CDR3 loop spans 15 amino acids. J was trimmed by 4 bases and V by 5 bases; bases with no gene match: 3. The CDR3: CAWSSGRVGANVLTF. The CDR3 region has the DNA TGTGCCTGGTCTAGCGGGAGGGTAGGGGCCAACGTCCTGACTTTC.

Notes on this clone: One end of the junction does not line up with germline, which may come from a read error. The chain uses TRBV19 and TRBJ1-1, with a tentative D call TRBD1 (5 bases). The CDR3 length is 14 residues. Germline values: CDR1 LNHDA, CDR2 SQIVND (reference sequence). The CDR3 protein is CASSIGGANSEAFF. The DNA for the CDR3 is TGTGCCAGTAGTATAGGCGGGGCCAACAGTGAAGCTTTCTTT.

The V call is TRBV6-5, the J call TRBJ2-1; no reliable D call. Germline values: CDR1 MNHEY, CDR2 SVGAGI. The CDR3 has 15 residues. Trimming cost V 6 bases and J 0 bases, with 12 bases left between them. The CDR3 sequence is CASSSASSSYNEQFF. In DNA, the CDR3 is TGTGCCAGCAGCAGTGCGAGTAGCTCCTACAATGAGCAGTTCTTC.

The DNA of the CDR3 is TGTGCCAGCAGCCCTCAGACTAGCGCCCACGAGCAGTACTTC. As protein: CASSPQTSAHEQYF. The gene calls are TRBV5-4 and TRBJ2-7, with TRBD2 matching 8 bases. The CDR3 loop spans 14 amino acids. V shed 4 bases, J shed 5 bases, and the junction held 8 bases outside the gene matches. CDR1 is SGHNT and CDR2 is YYREEE in the germline V gene (reference sequence).

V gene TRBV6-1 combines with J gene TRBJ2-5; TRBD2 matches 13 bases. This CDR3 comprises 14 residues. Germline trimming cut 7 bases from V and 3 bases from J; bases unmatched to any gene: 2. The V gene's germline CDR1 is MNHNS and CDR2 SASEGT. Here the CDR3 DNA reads TGTGCCAGCACTGGGACTAGCGGGAAAGAGACCCAGTACTTC. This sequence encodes CASTGTSGKETQYF.

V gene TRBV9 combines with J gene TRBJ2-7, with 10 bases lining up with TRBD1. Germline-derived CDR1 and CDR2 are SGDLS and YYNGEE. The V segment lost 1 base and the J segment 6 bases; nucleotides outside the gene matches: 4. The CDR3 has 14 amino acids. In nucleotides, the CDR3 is TGTGCCAGCAGCGTAACCGGGACAGGGGTCGAGCAGTACTTC. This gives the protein CASSVTGTGVEQYF.

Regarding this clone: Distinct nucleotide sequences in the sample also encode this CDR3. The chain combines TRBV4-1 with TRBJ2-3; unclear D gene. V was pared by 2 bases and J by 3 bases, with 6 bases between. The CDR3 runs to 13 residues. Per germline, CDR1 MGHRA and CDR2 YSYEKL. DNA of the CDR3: TGCGCCAGCAGCCAACCTGGGACAGATACGCAGTATTTT. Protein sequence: CASSQPGTDTQYF.

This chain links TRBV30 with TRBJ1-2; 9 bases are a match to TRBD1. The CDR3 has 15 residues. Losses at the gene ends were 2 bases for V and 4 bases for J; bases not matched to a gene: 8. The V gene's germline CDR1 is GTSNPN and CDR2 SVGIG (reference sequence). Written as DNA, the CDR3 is TGTGCCTGGAGTCCCCGGGACAGGGAGACCTATGGCTACACCTTC. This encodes CAWSPRDRETYGYTF.

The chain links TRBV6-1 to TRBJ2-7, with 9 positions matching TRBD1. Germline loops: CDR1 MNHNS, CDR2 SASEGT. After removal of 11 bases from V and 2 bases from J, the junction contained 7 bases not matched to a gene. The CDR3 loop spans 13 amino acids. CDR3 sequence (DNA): TGTGCCGCCACAGGGGGCGACGCCTACGAGCAGTACTTC. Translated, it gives CAATGGDAYEQYF.